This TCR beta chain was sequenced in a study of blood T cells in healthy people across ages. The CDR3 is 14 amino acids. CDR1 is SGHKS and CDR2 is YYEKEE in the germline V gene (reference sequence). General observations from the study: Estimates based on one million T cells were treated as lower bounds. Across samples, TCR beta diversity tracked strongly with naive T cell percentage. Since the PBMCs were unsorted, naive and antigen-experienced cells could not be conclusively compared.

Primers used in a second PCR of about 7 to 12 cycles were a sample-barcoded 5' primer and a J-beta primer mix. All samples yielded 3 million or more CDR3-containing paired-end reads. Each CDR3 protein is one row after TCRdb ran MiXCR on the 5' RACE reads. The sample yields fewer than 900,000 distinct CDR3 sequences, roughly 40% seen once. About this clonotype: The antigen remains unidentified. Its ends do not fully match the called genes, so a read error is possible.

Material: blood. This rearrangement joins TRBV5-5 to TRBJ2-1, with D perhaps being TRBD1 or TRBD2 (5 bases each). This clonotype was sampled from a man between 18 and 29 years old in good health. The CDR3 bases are TGTGCCAGCGGCTTGGGGGACCTATACAATGAGCAGTTCTTC. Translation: CASGLGDLYNEQFF.